These 8 T cell receptor beta chains were all obtained from the same sample, sequenced in a study of T cell responses to AZD1222 COVID-19 vaccine. Produced via immunoSEQ multiplex PCR; TCRdb's table is partial and in-frame only. The table includes some 110,000 clones, more than 80% detected once. The material was peripheral blood, obtained on day 0 of AZD1222 vaccination. Receptors were obtained from an adult in good health.

The genes are TRBV5-4 and TRBJ2-2; 8 bases agree with TRBD2. The germline CDR1 and CDR2 sequences are SGHNT and YYREEE (reference sequence). With V trimmed by 4 bases and J by 1 base, 3 bases remained unmatched. The CDR3 is 15 amino acids. DNA of the CDR3: TGTGCCAGCAGCCCCGGGACTAGGAACACCGGGGAGCTGTTTTTT. It encodes CASSPGTRNTGELFF. Complete variable domain (other parts from reference TRBV5-4 and TRBJ2-2): ETGVTQSPTHLIKTRGQQVTLRCSSQSGHNTVSWYQQALGQGPQFIFQYYREEENGRGNFPPRFSGLQFPNYSSELNVNALELDDSALYLCASSPGTRNTGELFFGEGSRLTVL.

This chain joins TRBV4-2 and TRBJ2-7, with 7 nucleotides matching TRBD1. The CDR3 covers 14 residues. Germline lookup yields CDR1 LGHNA and CDR2 YNFKEQ. After removal of 5 bases from V and 2 bases from J, the junction contained 6 bases not matched to a gene. CDR3 DNA sequence: TGTGCCAGCAGCTACACGGGGACAGCCTACGAGCAGTACTTC. Amino acid sequence: CASSYTGTAYEQYF.

The chain combines TRBV7-9 with TRBJ1-5; 11 nucleotides match TRBD1. This CDR3 has 17 residues. Germline trimming cut 4 bases from V and 6 bases from J; bases unmatched to any gene: 11. Germline CDR1 is SEHNR and CDR2 is FQNEAQ (reference sequence). CDR3 DNA sequence: TGTGCCAGCAGCTCTAACACTGGGACAGGGGGTTCTCAGCCCCAGCATTTT. Translation gives CASSSNTGTGGSQPQHF.

The gene calls are TRBV6-5 and TRBJ1-2, with D tentatively TRBD1 (5 bases). Germline values: CDR1 MNHEY, CDR2 SVGAGI. V was trimmed by 0 bases and J by 5 bases, leaving 13 bases between them. CDR3 length equals 15 residues. The CDR3, as DNA: TGTGCCAGCAGTTACTCGCGGGGGTACGCTTATGGCTACACCTTC. Translating it yields CASSYSRGYAYGYTF.

V and J are TRBV7-9 and TRBJ2-2; D is unresolved. V was shortened by 3 bases and J by 5 bases, with 7 bases between the two germline ends. Germline CDR1 and CDR2: SEHNR and FQNEAQ (reference sequence). CDR3 length: 13 residues. CDR3 residues: CASSFSPTGELFF. CDR3 in DNA: TGTGCCAGCAGCTTTTCCCCTACCGGGGAGCTGTTTTTT. Full variable domain (rest looked up from reference TRBV7-9 and TRBJ2-2): DTGVSQNPRHKITKRGQNVTFRCDPISEHNRLYWYRQTLGQGPEFLTYFQNEAQLEKSRLLSDRFSAERPKGSFSTLEIQRTEQGDSAMYLCASSFSPTGELFFGEGSRLTVL.

The chain recombines TRBV28 with TRBJ2-3; the match to TRBD1 covers 8 bases. Germline lookup yields CDR1 MDHEN and CDR2 SYDVKM. V trimming: 5 bases; J trimming: 6 bases; junction bases outside the gene matches: 13. The CDR3 length is 16 residues. The CDR3 protein is CASSLSQGAPQDTQYF. CDR3 nucleotides: TGTGCCAGCAGTCTCTCTCAGGGGGCCCCACAGGATACGCAGTATTTT.

This chain uses TRBV12-3 or TRBV12-4 with TRBJ1-3; D gene uncertain. The CDR3 runs 13 residues. The germline V and J ends were trimmed by 2 bases and 0 bases, with 2 bases remaining between them. For the CDR3, the DNA is TGTGCCAGCAGTTTAAACTCTGGAAACACCATATATTTT. Translating gives CASSLNSGNTIYF.

The rearrangement joins TRBV5-1 to TRBJ2-7; D gene unclear. The CDR3 is 12 amino acids. The germline CDR1 and CDR2 sequences are SGHRS and YFSETQ. The V and J ends lost 0 bases and 6 bases respectively, with 7 bases between them. Written as DNA, the CDR3 is TGCGCCAGCAGCTTGGGGGGTAGCGAGCAGTACTTC. It encodes CASSLGGSEQYF.